The source of this T cell receptor (beta chain) is a study of T cell responses to AZD1222 COVID-19 vaccine. Sequencing used immunoSEQ multiplex PCR; TCRdb keeps in-frame clones, though not all of them. The sample lists roughly 120,000 clones, over 75% seen once, with around 9.4% in the top ten. Whole-study findings and limits: CD4 TCRs associated with vaccination spanned spike, dominating at 160-218 and 743-854. Spike-specific TCR breadth and depth were elevated following two AZD1222 doses. Most donors were white British, females outnumbered males, and clonal diversity was possibly underestimated.

The CDR3 covers 15 residues. From germline, CDR1 is SNHLY and CDR2 FYNNEI. Unmatched junction bases numbered 5, after V lost 3 bases and J lost 4 bases. Concerning this clone: Its antigen is unidentified.

The rearrangement uses TRBV2 and TRBJ1-5; 8 bases map to TRBD1. This sequence originates from an adult in good health. The specimen was peripheral blood, collected on day 0 of AZD1222 vaccination. DNA of the CDR3: TGTGCCAGCAGTGACTCGGGACAGGTGAATCAGCCCCAGCATTTT. Translated, it gives CASSDSGQVNQPQHF.